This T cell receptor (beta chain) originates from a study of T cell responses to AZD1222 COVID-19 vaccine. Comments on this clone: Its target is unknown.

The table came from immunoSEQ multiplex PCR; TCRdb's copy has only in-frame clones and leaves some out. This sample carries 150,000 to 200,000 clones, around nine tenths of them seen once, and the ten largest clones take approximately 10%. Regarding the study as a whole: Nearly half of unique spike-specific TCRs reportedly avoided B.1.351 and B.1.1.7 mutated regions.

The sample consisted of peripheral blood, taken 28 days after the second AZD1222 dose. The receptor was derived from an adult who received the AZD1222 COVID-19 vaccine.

Here the CDR3 DNA reads TGTGCCAGCTCAGCGACAGGTACCAATCAGCCCCAGCATTTT. Translation: CASSATGTNQPQHF. The rearrangement joins TRBV18 to TRBJ1-5; D perhaps matches TRBD1 (6 bases). V lost 5 bases, J lost 3 bases, and 11 bases lay in between. The CDR3 is 14 residues long. CDR1 and CDR2 from the germline V gene are KGHSH and LQKENI.